This TCR beta chain was observed in a study of shared T cell receptors in the human thymus. CDR3 length: 16 amino acids. The V end was cut by 5 bases, the J end by 2 bases, with 19 bases between. Looked up from germline, CDR1 is MNHEY and CDR2 is SMNVEV (reference sequence). This table comes from immunoSEQ multiplex PCR, and its TCRdb copy is limited to in-frame clones, with some not included. This table holds about 660,000 clones, 85% to 90% found once. A further study also used this sample, focusing on human thymus T cells. From that paper: Resections from corrective heart surgery provided thymus tissue. Thymic repertoires overlap heavily among unrelated individuals, related research has reported.

This sequence originates from a boy in the first two years of life with a congenital heart defect. The gene calls are TRBV27 and TRBJ2-7; D might be TRBD2 (5 bases). Sample: thymocytes. The DNA for the CDR3 is TGTGCCAGCAGTCCACTCTCGACGGGAAAACCCTACGAGCAGTACTTC. Its protein product is CASSPLSTGKPYEQYF.